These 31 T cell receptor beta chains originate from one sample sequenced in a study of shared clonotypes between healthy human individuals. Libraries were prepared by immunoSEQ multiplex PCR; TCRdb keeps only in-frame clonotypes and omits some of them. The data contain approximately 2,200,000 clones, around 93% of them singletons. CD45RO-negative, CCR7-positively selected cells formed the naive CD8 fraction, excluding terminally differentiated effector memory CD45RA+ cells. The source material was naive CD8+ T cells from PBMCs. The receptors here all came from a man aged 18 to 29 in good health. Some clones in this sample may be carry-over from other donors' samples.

CDR3 nucleotides: TGTGCCAGCAGTTTCACTCCCTACGAGCAGTACTTC. It encodes CASSFTPYEQYF. This rearrangement joins TRBV6-5 to TRBJ2-7; unclear D gene. Germline V gene data show CDR1 as MNHEY and CDR2 as SVGAGI. V dropped 4 bases and J dropped 2 bases, with 6 bases sitting between them. This CDR3 is 12 amino acids long.

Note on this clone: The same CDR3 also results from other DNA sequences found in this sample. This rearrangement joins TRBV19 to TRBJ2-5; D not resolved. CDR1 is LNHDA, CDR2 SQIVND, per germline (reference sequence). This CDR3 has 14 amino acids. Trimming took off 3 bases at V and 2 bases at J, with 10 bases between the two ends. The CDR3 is CASSIRAIQETQYF. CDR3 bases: TGTGCCAGTAGTATTCGGGCAATTCAAGAGACCCAGTACTTC.

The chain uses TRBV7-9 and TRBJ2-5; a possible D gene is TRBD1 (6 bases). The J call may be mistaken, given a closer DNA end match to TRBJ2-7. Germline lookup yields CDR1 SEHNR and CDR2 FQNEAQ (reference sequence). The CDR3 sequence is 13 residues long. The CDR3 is CASSSGHSYEQYF. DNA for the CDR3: TGTGCCAGCAGCTCGGGACATTCCTACGAGCAGTACTTC.

This chain's CDR3 is CASSLAALNTEAFF. CDR3 sequence (DNA): TGTGCCAGCAGCTTAGCCGCGTTGAACACTGAAGCTTTCTTT. The chain recombines TRBV7-2 with TRBJ1-1; D gene uncertain. The CDR3 runs 14 residues. The V end lost 0 bases, the J end lost 0 bases, and 5 bases lay between the germline ends. The germline V gene encodes CDR1 SGHTA and CDR2 FQGNSA.

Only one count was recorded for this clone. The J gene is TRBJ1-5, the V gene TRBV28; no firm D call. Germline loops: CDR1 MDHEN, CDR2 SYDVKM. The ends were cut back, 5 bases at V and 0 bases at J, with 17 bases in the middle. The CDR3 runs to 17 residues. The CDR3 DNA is TGTGCCAGCAGTCCCACCCCCGACCTATATAGCAATCAGCCCCAGCATTTT. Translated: CASSPTPDLYSNQPQHF. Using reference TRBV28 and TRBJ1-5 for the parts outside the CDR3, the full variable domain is DVKVTQSSRYLVKRTGEKVFLECVQDMDHENMFWYRQDPGLGLRLIYFSYDVKMKEKGDIPEGYSVSREKKERFSLILESASTNQTSMYLCASSPTPDLYSNQPQHFGDGTRLSIL.

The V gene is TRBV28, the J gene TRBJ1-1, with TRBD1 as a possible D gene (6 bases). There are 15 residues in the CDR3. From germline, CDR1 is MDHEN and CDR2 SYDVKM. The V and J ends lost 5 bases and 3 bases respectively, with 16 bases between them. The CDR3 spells CASSLRGTGDTEAFF. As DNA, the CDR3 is TGTGCCAGCAGTCTAAGGGGGACGGGGGACACTGAAGCTTTCTTT.

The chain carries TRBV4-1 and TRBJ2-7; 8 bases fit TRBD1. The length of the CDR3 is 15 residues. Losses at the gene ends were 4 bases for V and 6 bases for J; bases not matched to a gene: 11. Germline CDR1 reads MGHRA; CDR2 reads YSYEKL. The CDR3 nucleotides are TGCGCCAGCAGCCCCCCAGGGACAGGCATCGCCGAGCAGTACTTC. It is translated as CASSPPGTGIAEQYF.

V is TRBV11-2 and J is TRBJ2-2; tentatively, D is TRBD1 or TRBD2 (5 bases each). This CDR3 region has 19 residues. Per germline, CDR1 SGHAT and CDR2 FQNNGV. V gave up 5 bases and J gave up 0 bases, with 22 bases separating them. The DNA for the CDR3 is TGTGCCAGCAGCCGATGGCCGTGGGGGAGTGGATCGAACACCGGGGAGCTGTTTTTT. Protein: CASSRWPWGSGSNTGELFF.

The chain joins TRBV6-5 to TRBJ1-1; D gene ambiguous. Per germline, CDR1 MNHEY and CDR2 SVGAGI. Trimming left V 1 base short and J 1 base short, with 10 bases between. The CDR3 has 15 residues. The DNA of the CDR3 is TGTGCCAGCAGTTACTTCCTGGCGGGGAACACTGAAGCTTTCTTT. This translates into CASSYFLAGNTEAFF.

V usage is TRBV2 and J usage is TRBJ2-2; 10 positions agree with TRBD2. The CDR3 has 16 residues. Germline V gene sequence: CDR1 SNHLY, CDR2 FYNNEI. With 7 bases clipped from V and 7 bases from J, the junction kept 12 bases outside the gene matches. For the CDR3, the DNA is TGTGCCAGCAAAGAGAGCGGGAGGGCCTTGTTCGGGGAGCTGTTTTTT. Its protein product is CASKESGRALFGELFF.

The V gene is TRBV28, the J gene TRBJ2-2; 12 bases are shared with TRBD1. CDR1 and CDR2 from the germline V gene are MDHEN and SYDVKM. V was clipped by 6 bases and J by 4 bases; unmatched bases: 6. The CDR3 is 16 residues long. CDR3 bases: TGTGCCAGCAGGACCGGGACAGGGGGCGTCACCGGGGAGCTGTTTTTT. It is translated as CASRTGTGGVTGELFF.

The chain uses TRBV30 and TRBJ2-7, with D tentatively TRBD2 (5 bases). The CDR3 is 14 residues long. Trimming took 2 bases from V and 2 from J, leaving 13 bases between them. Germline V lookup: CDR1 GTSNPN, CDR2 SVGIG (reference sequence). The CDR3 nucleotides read TGTGCCTGGAGTAGAAGCGGAGGAGCCTACGAGCAGTACTTC. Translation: CAWSRSGGAYEQYF.

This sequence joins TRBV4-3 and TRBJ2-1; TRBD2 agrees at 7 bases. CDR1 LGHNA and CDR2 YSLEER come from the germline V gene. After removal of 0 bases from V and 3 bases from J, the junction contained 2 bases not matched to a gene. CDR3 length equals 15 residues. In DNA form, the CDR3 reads TGCGCCAGCAGCCAAGATTGGGACTACTACAATGAGCAGTTCTTC. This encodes CASSQDWDYYNEQFF.

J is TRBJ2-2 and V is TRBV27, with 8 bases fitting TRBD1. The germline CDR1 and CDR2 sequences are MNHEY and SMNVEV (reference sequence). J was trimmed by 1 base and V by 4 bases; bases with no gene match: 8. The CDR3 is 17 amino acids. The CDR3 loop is CASSSRSGTGNTGELFF. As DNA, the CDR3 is TGTGCCAGCAGTTCCCGCTCGGGGACAGGGAACACCGGGGAGCTGTTTTTT.

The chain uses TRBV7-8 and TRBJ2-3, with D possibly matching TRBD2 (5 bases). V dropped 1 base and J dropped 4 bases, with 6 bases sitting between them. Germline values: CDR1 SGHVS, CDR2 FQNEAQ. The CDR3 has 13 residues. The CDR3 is CASSLGGPDTQYF. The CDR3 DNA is TGTGCCAGCAGCTTAGGCGGGCCAGATACGCAGTATTTT. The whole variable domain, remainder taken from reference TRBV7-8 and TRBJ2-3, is GAGVSQSPRYKVAKRGQDVALRCDPISGHVSLFWYQQALGQGPEFLTYFQNEAQLDKSGLPSDRFFAERPEGSVSTLKIQRTQQEDSAVYLCASSLGGPDTQYFGPGTRLTVL.

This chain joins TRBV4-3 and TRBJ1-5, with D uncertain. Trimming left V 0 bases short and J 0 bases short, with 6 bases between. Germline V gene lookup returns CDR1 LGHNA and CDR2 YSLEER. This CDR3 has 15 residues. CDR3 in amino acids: CASSQDSDSNQPQHF. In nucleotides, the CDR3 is TGCGCCAGCAGCCAAGACTCAGATAGCAATCAGCCCCAGCATTTT.

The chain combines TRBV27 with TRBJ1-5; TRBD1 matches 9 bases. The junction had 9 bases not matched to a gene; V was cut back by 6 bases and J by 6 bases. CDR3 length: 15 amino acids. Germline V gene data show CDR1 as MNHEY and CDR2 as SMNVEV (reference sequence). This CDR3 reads CASSPGTGNSQPQHF. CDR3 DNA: TGTGCCAGCAGCCCCGGGACAGGGAATAGTCAGCCCCAGCATTTT.

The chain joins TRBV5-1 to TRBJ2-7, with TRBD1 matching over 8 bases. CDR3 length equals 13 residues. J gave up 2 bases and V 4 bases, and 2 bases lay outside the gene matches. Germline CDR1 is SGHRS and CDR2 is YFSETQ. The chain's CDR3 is CASSMDRAYEQYF. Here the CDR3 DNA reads TGCGCCAGCAGCATGGACAGGGCCTACGAGCAGTACTTC.

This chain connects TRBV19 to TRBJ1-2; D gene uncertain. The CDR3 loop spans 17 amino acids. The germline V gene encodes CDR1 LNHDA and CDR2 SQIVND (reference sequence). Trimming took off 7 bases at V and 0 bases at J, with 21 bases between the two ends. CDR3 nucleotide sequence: TGTGCCAGTATCTCCCGGGCAGTAGTGTCAGCTAACTATGGCTACACCTTC. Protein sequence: CASISRAVVSANYGYTF.

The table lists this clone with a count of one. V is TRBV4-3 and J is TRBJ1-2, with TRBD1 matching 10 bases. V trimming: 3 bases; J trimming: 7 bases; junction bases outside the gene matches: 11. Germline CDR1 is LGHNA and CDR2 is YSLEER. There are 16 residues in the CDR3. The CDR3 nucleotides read TGCGCCAGCAGCCATGTGGCGGGACAGGGGAAGCGTGGCTACACCTTC. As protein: CASSHVAGQGKRGYTF.

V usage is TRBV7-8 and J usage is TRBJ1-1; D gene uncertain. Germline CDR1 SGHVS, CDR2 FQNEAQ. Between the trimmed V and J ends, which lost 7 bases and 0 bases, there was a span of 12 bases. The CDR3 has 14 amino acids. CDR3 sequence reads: CASTVTPVNTEAFF. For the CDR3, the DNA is TGTGCCAGCACCGTGACCCCGGTGAACACTGAAGCTTTCTTT.

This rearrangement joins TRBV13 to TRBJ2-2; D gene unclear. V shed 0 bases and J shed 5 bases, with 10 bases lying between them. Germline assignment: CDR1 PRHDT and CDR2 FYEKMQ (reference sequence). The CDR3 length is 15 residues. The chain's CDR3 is CASSLGRVATGELFF. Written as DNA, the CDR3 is TGTGCCAGCAGCTTAGGCCGGGTTGCGACCGGGGAGCTGTTTTTT.

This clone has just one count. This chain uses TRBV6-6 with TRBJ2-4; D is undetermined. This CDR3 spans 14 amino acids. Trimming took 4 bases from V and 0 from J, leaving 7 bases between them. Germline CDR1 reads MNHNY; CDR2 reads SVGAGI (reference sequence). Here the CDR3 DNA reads TGTGCCAGCAGTTTAGAATTAGCCAAAAACATTCAGTACTTC. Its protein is CASSLELAKNIQYF.

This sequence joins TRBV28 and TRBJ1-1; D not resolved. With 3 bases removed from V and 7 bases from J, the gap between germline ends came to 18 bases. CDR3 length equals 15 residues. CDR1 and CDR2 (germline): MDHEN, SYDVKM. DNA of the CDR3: TGTGCCAGCAGTTTCTCAACGACGGAGGATAGTGAAGCTTTCTTT. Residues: CASSFSTTEDSEAFF.

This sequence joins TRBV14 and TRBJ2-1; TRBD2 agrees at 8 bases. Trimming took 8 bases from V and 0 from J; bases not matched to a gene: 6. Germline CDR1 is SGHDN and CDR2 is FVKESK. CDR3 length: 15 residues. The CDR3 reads CASGTLAASYNEQFF. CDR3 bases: TGTGCCAGCGGGACACTAGCGGCCTCCTACAATGAGCAGTTCTTC.

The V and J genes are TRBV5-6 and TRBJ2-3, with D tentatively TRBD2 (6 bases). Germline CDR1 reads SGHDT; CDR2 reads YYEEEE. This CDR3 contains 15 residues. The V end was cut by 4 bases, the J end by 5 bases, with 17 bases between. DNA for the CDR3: TGTGCCAGCAGCGGTCCGGGACTTCGCGAAGATACGCAGTATTTT. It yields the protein CASSGPGLREDTQYF.

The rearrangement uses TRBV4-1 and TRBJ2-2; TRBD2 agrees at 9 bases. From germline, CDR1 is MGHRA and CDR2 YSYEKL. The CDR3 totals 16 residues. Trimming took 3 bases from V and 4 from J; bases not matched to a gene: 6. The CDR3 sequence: CASSQLAGDTTGELFF. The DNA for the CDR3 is TGCGCCAGCAGCCAGTTAGCGGGAGACACCACCGGGGAGCTGTTTTTT.

The CDR3 bases are TGTGCCAGCAGCGTAGGTGGTAGCTTGGGGGAGCAGTACTTC. This encodes CASSVGGSLGEQYF. This chain joins TRBV9 and TRBJ2-7, with D uncertain. Germline CDR1 SGDLS, CDR2 YYNGEE. V was shortened by 0 bases and J by 7 bases, with 14 bases between the two germline ends. This CDR3 region has 14 residues.

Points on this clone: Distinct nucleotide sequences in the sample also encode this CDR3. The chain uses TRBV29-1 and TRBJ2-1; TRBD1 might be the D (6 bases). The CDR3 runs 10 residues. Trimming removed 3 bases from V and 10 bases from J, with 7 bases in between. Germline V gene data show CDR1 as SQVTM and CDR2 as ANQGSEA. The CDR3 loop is CSVDRGEQFF. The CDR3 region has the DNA TGCAGCGTTGACAGGGGCGAGCAGTTCTTC.

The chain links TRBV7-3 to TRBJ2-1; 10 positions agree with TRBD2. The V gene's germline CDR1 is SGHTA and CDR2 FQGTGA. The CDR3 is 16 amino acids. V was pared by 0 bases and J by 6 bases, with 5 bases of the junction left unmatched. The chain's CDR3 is CASSLTAGGPANEQFF. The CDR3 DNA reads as TGTGCCAGCAGCTTAACAGCGGGAGGGCCCGCCAATGAGCAGTTCTTC.

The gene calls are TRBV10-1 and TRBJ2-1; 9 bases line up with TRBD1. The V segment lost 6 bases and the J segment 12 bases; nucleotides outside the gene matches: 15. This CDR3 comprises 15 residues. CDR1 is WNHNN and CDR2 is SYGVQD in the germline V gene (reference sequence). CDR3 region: CASSTGTGTEMVQFF. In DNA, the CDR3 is TGCGCCAGCAGCACCGGGACAGGGACCGAAATGGTGCAGTTCTTC.